The T cell receptor (beta chain) described here comes from a study of T cells in localized non-small cell lung cancer. Broader study findings: A single tumor region was sequenced, leaving heterogeneity possible. Uninvolved adjacent lung had higher T cell clonality than tumor and all other tissues.

Libraries were prepared by immunoSEQ multiplex PCR; TCRdb keeps only in-frame clonotypes and omits some of them. Among approximately 140,000 clones, roughly 90% were seen once, and the ten largest hold 1.7%. A word on this clone: Its antigen is not identified.

The CDR3 consists of 16 residues. With 6 bases removed from V and 4 bases from J, the gap between germline ends came to 21 bases. Germline CDR1 SNHLY, CDR2 FYNNEI. The chain is built from TRBV2 and TRBJ2-5, with D perhaps assigned TRBD1 or TRBD2 (6 bases each). This TCR was recovered from a female donor older than 55 with stage I lung adenocarcinoma. The sample here was peripheral blood, taken before any cancer treatment. The CDR3: CASRGQLEGVGETQYF. Written as DNA, the CDR3 is TGTGCCAGCAGAGGTCAGTTGGAGGGGGTCGGAGAGACCCAGTACTTC.